This entry concerns a single T cell receptor (beta chain). The antigen is undetermined. The PCR was carried out with 60 Vbeta primers and 13 Jbeta primers. Sequencing used immunoSEQ multiplex PCR; TCRdb keeps in-frame clones, though not all of them. Of roughly 95,000 clones in the sample, about three quarters were seen once. This sample stems from a study of cytomegalovirus exposure and HLA in healthy donors. CDR3 length: 16 amino acids. Germline assignment: CDR1 MNHNS and CDR2 SASEGT. V lost 2 bases and J 4 bases, leaving 18 bases between the germline ends. Regarding the study as a whole: CMV serostatus was the sole immune exposure data available. In a later analysis, across HLA loci, associated TCR counts were highest for DRB1, lowest for HLA-C. The authors listed 164 TCR beta chains as cytomegalovirus-associated.

The V call is TRBV6-1, the J call TRBJ2-7, with D perhaps matching TRBD1 (6 bases). This TCR was sampled from a man aged 30 to 45 in good health and CMV-seropositive. Sequenced input: PBMCs. This chain's CDR3 is CASSESLTRGRYEQYV. The CDR3 bases are TGTGCCAGCAGTGAAAGTCTCACCAGGGGAAGGTACGAGCAGTACGTC.